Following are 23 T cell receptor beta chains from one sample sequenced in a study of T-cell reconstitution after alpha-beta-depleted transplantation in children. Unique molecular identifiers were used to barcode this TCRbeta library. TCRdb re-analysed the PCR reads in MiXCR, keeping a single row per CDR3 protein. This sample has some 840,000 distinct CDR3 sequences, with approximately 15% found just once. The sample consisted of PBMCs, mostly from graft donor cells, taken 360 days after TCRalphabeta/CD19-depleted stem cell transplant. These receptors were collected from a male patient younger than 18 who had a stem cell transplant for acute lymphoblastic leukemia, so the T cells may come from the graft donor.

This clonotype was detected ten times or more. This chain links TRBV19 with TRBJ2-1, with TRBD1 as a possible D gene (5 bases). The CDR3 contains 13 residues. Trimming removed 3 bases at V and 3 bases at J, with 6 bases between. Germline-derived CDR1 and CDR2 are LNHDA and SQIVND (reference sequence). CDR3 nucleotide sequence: TGTGCCAGTAGTATCAGGGACTACAATGAGCAGTTCTTC. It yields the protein CASSIRDYNEQFF.

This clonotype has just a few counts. The CDR3 reads CASSWGLAGSYNEQFF. The CDR3 DNA follows: TGCGCCAGCAGCTGGGGACTAGCGGGCTCTTACAATGAGCAGTTCTTC. The gene calls are TRBV5-1 and TRBJ2-1; TRBD2 aligns across 12 bases. V trimming: 3 bases; J trimming: 4 bases; junction bases outside the gene matches: 5. This CDR3 has 16 amino acids. Per the germline V gene, CDR1 is SGHRS and CDR2 is YFSETQ. The full variable domain, completed using reference TRBV5-1 and TRBJ2-1, is KAGVTQTPRYLIKTRGQQVTLSCSPISGHRSVSWYQQTPGQGLQFLFEYFSETQRNKGNFPGRFSGRQFSNSRSEMNVSTLELGDSALYLCASSWGLAGSYNEQFFGPGTRLTVL.

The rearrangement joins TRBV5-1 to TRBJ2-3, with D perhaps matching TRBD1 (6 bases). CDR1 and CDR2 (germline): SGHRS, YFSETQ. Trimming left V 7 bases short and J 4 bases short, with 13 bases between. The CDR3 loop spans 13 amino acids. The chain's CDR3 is CASQGPAADTQYF. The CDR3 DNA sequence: TGCGCCAGCCAGGGGCCGGCGGCAGATACGCAGTATTTT.

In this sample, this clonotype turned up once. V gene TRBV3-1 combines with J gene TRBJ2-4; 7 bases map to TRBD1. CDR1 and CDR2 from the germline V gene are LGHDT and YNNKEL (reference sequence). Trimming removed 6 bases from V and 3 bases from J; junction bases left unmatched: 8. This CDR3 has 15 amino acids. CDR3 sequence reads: CASSYARQGKNIQYF. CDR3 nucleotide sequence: TGTGCCAGCAGTTATGCACGACAGGGCAAAAACATTCAGTACTTC.

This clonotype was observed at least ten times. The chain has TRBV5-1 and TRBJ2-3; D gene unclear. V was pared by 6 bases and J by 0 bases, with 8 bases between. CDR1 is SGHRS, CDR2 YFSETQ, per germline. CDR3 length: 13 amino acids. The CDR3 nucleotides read TGCGCCAGCAACCTAGGGAGCACAGATACGCAGTATTTT. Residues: CASNLGSTDTQYF.

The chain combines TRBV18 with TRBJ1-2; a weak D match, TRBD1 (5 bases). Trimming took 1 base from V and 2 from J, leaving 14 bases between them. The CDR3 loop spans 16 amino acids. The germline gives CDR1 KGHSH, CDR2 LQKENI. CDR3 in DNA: TGTGCCAGCTCACCACTGGGACGGACTCCGAACTATGGCTACACCTTC. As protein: CASSPLGRTPNYGYTF.

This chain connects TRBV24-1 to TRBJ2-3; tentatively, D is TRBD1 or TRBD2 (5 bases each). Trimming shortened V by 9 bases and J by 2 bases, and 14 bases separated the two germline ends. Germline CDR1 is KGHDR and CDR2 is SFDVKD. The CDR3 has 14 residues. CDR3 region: CATSPGRFTDTQYF. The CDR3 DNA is TGTGCCACCTCGCCGGGACGATTCACAGATACGCAGTATTTT.

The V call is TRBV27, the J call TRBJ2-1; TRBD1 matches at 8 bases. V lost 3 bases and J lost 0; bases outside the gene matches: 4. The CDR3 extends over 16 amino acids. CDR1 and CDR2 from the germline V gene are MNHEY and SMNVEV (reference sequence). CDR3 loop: CASSFSGQGSYNEQFF. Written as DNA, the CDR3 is TGTGCCAGCAGTTTCTCAGGACAGGGCTCCTACAATGAGCAGTTCTTC.

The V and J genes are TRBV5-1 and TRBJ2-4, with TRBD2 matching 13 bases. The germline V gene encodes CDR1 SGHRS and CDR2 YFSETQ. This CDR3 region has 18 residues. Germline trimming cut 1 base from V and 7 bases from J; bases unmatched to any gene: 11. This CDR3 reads CASSLINPLAGGGNIQYF. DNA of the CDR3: TGCGCCAGCAGCTTGATCAACCCACTAGCGGGAGGGGGGAACATTCAGTACTTC.

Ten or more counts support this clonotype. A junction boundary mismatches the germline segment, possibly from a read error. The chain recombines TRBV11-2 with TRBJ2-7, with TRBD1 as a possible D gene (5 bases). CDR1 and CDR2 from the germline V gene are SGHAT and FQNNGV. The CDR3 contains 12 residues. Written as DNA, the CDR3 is TGTGCCAGCAGGGCAATCGAAATGGACATCAACTTC. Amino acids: CASRAIEMDINF. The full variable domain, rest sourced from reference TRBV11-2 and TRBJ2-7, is EAGVAQSPRYKIIEKRQSVAFWCNPISGHATLYWYQQILGQGPKLLIQFQNNGVVDDSQLPKDRFSAERLKGVDSTLKIQPAKLEDSAVYLCASRAIEMDINFGPGTRLTVT.

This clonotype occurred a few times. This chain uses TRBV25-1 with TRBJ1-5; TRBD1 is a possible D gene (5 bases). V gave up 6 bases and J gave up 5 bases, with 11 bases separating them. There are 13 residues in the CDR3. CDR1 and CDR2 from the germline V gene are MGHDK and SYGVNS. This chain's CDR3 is CASRDSNYQPQHF. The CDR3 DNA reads TGTGCCAGCAGAGACAGCAACTATCAGCCCCAGCATTTT.

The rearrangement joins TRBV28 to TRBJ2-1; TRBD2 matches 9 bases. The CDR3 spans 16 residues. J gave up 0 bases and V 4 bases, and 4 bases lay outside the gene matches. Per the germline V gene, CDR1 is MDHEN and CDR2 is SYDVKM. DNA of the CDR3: TGTGCCAGCAGTTCGGCGGGGGGGAGCTCCTACAATGAGCAGTTCTTC. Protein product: CASSSAGGSSYNEQFF.

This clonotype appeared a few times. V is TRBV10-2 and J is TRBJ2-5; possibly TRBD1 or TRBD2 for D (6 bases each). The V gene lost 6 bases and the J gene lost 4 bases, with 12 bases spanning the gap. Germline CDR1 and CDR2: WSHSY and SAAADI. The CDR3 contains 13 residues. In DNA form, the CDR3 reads TGCGCCAGCAGCGGGGGCCCTTTAGAGACCCAGTACTTC. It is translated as CASSGGPLETQYF.

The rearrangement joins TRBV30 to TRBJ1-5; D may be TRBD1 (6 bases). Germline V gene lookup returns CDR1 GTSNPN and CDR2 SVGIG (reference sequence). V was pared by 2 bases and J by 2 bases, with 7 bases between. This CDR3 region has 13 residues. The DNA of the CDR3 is TGTGCCTGGAGTAAGGGGGGCAATCAGCCCCAGCATTTT. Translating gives CAWSKGGNQPQHF.

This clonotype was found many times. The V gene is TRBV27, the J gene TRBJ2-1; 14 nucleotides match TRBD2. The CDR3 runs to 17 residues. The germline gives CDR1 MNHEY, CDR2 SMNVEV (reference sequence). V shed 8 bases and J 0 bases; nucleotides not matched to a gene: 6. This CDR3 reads CASLGTSGSHSYNEQFF. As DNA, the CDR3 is TGTGCCAGCTTAGGGACTAGCGGGAGTCACTCCTACAATGAGCAGTTCTTC.

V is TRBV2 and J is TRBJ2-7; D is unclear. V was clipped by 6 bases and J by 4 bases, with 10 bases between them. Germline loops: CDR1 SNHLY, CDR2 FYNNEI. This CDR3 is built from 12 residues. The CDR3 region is CASRFPSYEQYF. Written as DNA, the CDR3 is TGTGCCAGCAGATTCCCTAGTTACGAGCAGTACTTC.

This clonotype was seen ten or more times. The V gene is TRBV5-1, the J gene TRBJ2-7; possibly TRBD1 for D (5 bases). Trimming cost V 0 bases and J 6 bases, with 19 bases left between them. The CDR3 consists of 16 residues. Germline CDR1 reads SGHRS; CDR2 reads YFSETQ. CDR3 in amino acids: CASSLVRASPLSEQYF. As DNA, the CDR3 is TGCGCCAGCAGCTTGGTCAGGGCTTCACCTTTGAGCGAGCAGTACTTC.

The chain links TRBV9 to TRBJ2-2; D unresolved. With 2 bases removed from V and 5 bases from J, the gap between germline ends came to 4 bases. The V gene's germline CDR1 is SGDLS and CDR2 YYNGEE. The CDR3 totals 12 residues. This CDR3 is CASSVATGELFF. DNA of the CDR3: TGTGCCAGCAGCGTTGCTACCGGGGAGCTGTTTTTT.

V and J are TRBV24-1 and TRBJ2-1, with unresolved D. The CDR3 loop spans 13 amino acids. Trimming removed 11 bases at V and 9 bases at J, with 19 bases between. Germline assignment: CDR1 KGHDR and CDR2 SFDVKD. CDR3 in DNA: TGTGCCAGTCAATCGCGCAGGAGAGGTGAGCAGTTCTTC. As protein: CASQSRRRGEQFF.

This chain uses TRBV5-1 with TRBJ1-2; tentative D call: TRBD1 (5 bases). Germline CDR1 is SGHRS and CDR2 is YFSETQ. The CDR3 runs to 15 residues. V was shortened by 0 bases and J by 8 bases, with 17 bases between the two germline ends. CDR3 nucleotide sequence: TGCGCCAGCAGCTTGGATCCAGGGCGGGCGTACGGCTACACCTTC. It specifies CASSLDPGRAYGYTF. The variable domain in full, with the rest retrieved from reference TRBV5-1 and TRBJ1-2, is KAGVTQTPRYLIKTRGQQVTLSCSPISGHRSVSWYQQTPGQGLQFLFEYFSETQRNKGNFPGRFSGRQFSNSRSEMNVSTLELGDSALYLCASSLDPGRAYGYTFGSGTRLTVV.

The chain's CDR3 is CASSLGLIDLYEQYF. Here the CDR3 DNA reads TGCGCCAGCAGCTTGGGACTAATTGACCTCTACGAGCAGTACTTC. The gene calls are TRBV5-1 and TRBJ2-7; D is perhaps TRBD2 (5 bases). The CDR3 totals 15 residues. V was clipped by 0 bases and J by 3 bases, with 13 bases between them. Germline V gene lookup returns CDR1 SGHRS and CDR2 YFSETQ.

The CDR3 bases are TGTGCCAGCAGCTTGAGGGAGTTGGGGAACATTCAGTACTTC. Its protein product is CASSLRELGNIQYF. The chain is built from TRBV5-6 and TRBJ2-4, with D perhaps TRBD2 (5 bases). The V end was cut by 1 base, the J end by 7 bases, with 12 bases between. CDR3 length equals 14 residues. CDR1 is SGHDT, CDR2 YYEEEE, per germline.

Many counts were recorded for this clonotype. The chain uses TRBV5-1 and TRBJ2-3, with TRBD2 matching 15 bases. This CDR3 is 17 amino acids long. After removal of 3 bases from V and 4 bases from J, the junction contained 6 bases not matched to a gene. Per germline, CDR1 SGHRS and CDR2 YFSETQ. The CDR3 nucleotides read TGCGCCAGCAGCTATCAGGGACTAGCGGGAGGCCCAGATACGCAGTATTTT. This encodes CASSYQGLAGGPDTQYF.